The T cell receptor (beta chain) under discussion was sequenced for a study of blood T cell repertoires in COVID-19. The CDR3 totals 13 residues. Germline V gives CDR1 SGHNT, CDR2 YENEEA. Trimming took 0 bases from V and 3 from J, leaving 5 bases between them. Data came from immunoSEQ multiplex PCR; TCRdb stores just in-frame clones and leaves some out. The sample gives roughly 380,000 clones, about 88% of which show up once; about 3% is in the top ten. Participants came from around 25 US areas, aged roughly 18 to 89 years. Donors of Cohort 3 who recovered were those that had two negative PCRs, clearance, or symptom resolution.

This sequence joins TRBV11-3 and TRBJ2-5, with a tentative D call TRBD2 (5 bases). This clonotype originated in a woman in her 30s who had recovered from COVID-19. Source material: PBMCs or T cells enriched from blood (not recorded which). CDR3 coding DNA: TGTGCCAGCAGCTTAGATAGCGAAGAGACCCAGTACTTC. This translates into CASSLDSEETQYF.